The 17 T cell receptor beta chains in this list originate from one sample, sequenced in a study of chronic HIV infection and antiretroviral therapy. One entry per CDR3 protein results from TCRdb running MiXCR on the 5' RACE reads. The sample has 30,000 to 45,000 distinct CDR3 sequences; approximately 7.4% are singletons. Specimen: peripheral blood. Source of these receptors: an adult who had HIV and had not received antiretroviral therapy, or was an uninfected healthy control (not recorded which).

This clonotype was seen a handful of times. The chain joins TRBV6-1 to TRBJ2-3, with TRBD2 identical over 9 bases. The CDR3 contains 15 residues. Germline CDR1 MNHNS, CDR2 SASEGT. The junction had 2 bases not matched to a gene; V was cut back by 0 bases and J by 4 bases. The CDR3 DNA sequence: TGTGCCAGCAGTGAAGCTAGCGGGAGCCCAGATACGCAGTATTTT. It yields the protein CASSEASGSPDTQYF.

This clonotype has ten or more counts. V gene TRBV10-3 combines with J gene TRBJ2-3; 8 bases align to TRBD1. The germline gives CDR1 ENHRY, CDR2 SYGVKD. This CDR3 contains 16 residues. J was trimmed by 5 bases and V by 0 bases; bases with no gene match: 7. CDR3 bases: TGTGCCATCAGTGAGTCGCTGGACAGGGCGAAAGATACGCAGTATTTT. Its translation is CAISESLDRAKDTQYF.

V usage is TRBV3-1 and J usage is TRBJ2-5; D not certain. Germline values: CDR1 LGHDT, CDR2 YNNKEL (reference sequence). This CDR3 region has 11 residues. Trimming stripped 1 base from V and 5 bases from J, with 2 bases between. The CDR3 DNA is TGTGCCAGCAGCCAAGGGGAGACCCAGTACTTC. Encoded protein: CASSQGETQYF.

The chain employs TRBV5-4 and TRBJ2-1; 9 nucleotides match TRBD2. Germline trimming cut 4 bases from V and 4 bases from J; bases unmatched to any gene: 9. Germline V gene sequence: CDR1 SGHNT, CDR2 YYREEE (reference sequence). The CDR3 spans 16 residues. The CDR3 DNA sequence: TGTGCCAGCAGCCGAATGGCGGGAGGGCCTTACAATGAGCAGTTCTTC. It encodes CASSRMAGGPYNEQFF.

This clonotype has a count of ten or more. This chain links TRBV7-8 with TRBJ2-3, with 8 bases fitting TRBD2. Trimming removed 3 bases from V and 4 bases from J; junction bases left unmatched: 6. The CDR3 length is 15 residues. In germline, CDR1 is SGHVS, CDR2 FQNEAQ. The CDR3 region is CASSFVAGGADTQYF. In nucleotides, the CDR3 is TGTGCCAGCAGCTTCGTGGCGGGAGGAGCAGATACGCAGTATTTT.

This clonotype was counted at least ten times. The rearrangement joins TRBV29-1 to TRBJ2-2; 7 bases agree with TRBD2. This CDR3 is built from 13 residues. V shed 6 bases, J shed 0 bases, and the junction held 1 base outside the gene matches. The germline gives CDR1 SQVTM, CDR2 ANQGSEA. DNA of the CDR3: TGCAGCGTGCGGGAGACGAACACCGGGGAGCTGTTTTTT. Amino acids: CSVRETNTGELFF.

J is TRBJ2-7 and V is TRBV28; 10 nucleotides align to TRBD2. After removal of 6 bases from V and 5 bases from J, the junction contained 7 bases not matched to a gene. CDR1 and CDR2 (germline): MDHEN, SYDVKM. The CDR3 length is 14 residues. DNA for the CDR3: TGTGCCAGCAGCTCCGGGACTAGCGTCCACGAGCAGTACTTC. It codes for CASSSGTSVHEQYF.

Ten or more counts support this clonotype. The chain is built from TRBV28 and TRBJ2-3; 10 bases match TRBD2. Germline CDR1 MDHEN, CDR2 SYDVKM. This CDR3 spans 18 amino acids. J was trimmed by 1 base and V by 6 bases; bases with no gene match: 13. The CDR3 DNA reads as TGTGCCAGCAGGGGCCTAGCGGGAGATATTTGGGGCACAGATACGCAGTATTTT. Its protein product is CASRGLAGDIWGTDTQYF.

This clonotype was recorded at least ten times. The chain has TRBV11-2 and TRBJ2-5; D is possibly TRBD2 (6 bases). Germline lookup yields CDR1 SGHAT and CDR2 FQNNGV. V was pared by 4 bases and J by 5 bases, with 14 bases between. The CDR3 totals 14 residues. The CDR3 reads CASSSIGGRETQYF. CDR3 sequence (DNA): TGTGCCAGCAGCTCGATCGGGGGACGGGAGACCCAGTACTTC.

This clonotype was seen a handful of times. This chain connects TRBV5-1 to TRBJ2-7; D is ambiguous. The V and J ends lost 2 bases and 2 bases respectively, with 11 bases between them. Germline loops: CDR1 SGHRS, CDR2 YFSETQ. This CDR3 region has 14 residues. CDR3 nucleotide sequence: TGCGCCAGCAGCTTACCGACCGAAGCCTACGAGCAGTACTTC. It is translated as CASSLPTEAYEQYF.

The CDR3 DNA is TGTGCCAGCAGTCCCCCGATGCAAAGGGAGACCCAGTACTTC. Amino acids: CASSPPMQRETQYF. J is TRBJ2-5 and V is TRBV28; unclear D gene. The V gene's germline CDR1 is MDHEN and CDR2 SYDVKM. The CDR3 sequence is 14 residues long. V was shortened by 5 bases and J by 5 bases, with 15 bases between the two germline ends.

This clonotype was seen a few times. V is TRBV29-1 and J is TRBJ2-1; 12 positions match TRBD2. Germline V CDR1 and CDR2: SQVTM, ANQGSEA. The CDR3 contains 14 residues. V shed 7 bases, J shed 7 bases, and the junction held 8 bases outside the gene matches. The CDR3 sequence is CSAPVGLAGNEQFF. DNA of the CDR3: TGCAGCGCTCCAGTGGGACTAGCGGGTAATGAGCAGTTCTTC.

This clonotype showed up many times. The V and J genes are TRBV28 and TRBJ2-1, with 10 bases fitting TRBD2. CDR1 MDHEN and CDR2 SYDVKM come from the germline V gene. The CDR3 runs to 14 residues. Trimming cost V 5 bases and J 9 bases; bases outside gene matches: 7. The CDR3 nucleotides are TGTGCCAGCAGTAGGCTAGCGGGAGTGGGTGAGCAGTTCTTC. As protein: CASSRLAGVGEQFF.

This clonotype was detected ten times or more. This chain joins TRBV3-1 and TRBJ2-2; either TRBD1 or TRBD2 may fit D (5 bases each). The CDR3 is 15 amino acids. Trimming stripped 2 bases from V and 6 bases from J, with 13 bases between. Germline V gives CDR1 LGHDT, CDR2 YNNKEL (reference sequence). Here the CDR3 reads CASSQRGQGAGELFF. CDR3 sequence (DNA): TGTGCCAGCAGCCAACGGGGCCAGGGCGCCGGGGAGCTGTTTTTT.

For this clonotype: A read error may produce the germline difference seen at one junction end. The CDR3 here is CASSQVQAETFF. The CDR3 DNA reads TGTGCCAGCAGCCAAGTCCAGGCTGAAACTTTCTTT. The chain carries TRBV14 and TRBJ1-1, with D unresolved. The CDR3 totals 12 residues. Germline CDR1 SGHDN, CDR2 FVKESK.

This clonotype occurred a few times. This rearrangement joins TRBV10-3 to TRBJ2-7; D gene ambiguous. CDR1 is ENHRY and CDR2 is SYGVKD in the germline V gene. The CDR3 has 13 residues. With 4 bases removed from V and 3 bases from J, the gap between germline ends came to 10 bases. CDR3 nucleotide sequence: TGTGCCATCAGTGTCGGAGAGTACTACGAGCAGTACTTC. Amino acid sequence: CAISVGEYYEQYF.

This clonotype was seen many times. The chain uses TRBV10-1 and TRBJ2-1, with TRBD2 matching 9 bases. Unmatched junction bases numbered 5, after V lost 2 bases and J lost 6 bases. Germline assignment: CDR1 WNHNN and CDR2 SYGVQD (reference sequence). This CDR3 spans 15 amino acids. This chain's CDR3 is CASSEKTSGRNEQFF. The DNA for the CDR3 is TGCGCCAGCAGTGAGAAAACTAGCGGGCGCAATGAGCAGTTCTTC.